Following are 28 T cell receptor beta chains from one sample sequenced in a study of T cell repertoires in cytomegalovirus infection. A single record per CDR3 protein comes from TCRdb applying MiXCR to the reads. The table records some 800,000 distinct CDR3 sequences, roughly 29% of them present only once. These TCRs are of unknown antigen specificity. The sample in question was cultured CD8+ T cells from PBMCs, obtained from culture after CMV antigen stimulation. The source of these receptors is a human donor in good health (CMV status not recorded). Some clones in this sample may be carry-over from other donors' samples.

There are a few counts of this clonotype. The chain carries TRBV11-3 and TRBJ1-4, with D unresolved. The germline gives CDR1 SGHNT, CDR2 YENEEA. The V end lost 1 base, the J end lost 0 bases, and 6 bases lay between the germline ends. The CDR3 sequence is 15 residues long. CDR3 bases: TGTGCCAGCAGCTTAGTGTTGGCAACTAATGAAAAACTGTTTTTT. Translated: CASSLVLATNEKLFF.

The genes are TRBV28 and TRBJ1-1, with unresolved D. Germline V gene sequence: CDR1 MDHEN, CDR2 SYDVKM. CDR3 size: 14 residues. Trimming took 2 bases from V and 5 from J, leaving 12 bases between them. The CDR3 loop is CASSLEGSWTEAFF. The DNA for the CDR3 is TGTGCCAGCAGTTTAGAAGGGAGTTGGACTGAAGCTTTCTTT.

The genes are TRBV28 and TRBJ1-2; TRBD1 matches at 7 bases. The germline gives CDR1 MDHEN, CDR2 SYDVKM. The V segment lost 7 bases and the J segment 2 bases; nucleotides outside the gene matches: 10. The CDR3 sequence is 15 residues long. The CDR3 loop reads CASTLLLTGNYGYTF. Written as DNA, the CDR3 is TGTGCCAGCACCCTCCTTTTGACAGGGAACTATGGCTACACCTTC.

This clonotype was counted between two and nine times. The chain is built from TRBV7-8 and TRBJ2-4; 7 bases agree with TRBD2. V dropped 6 bases and J dropped 0; count of bases not matched to a gene: 17. Germline V CDR1 and CDR2: SGHVS, FQNEAQ. The CDR3 has 19 amino acids. CDR3 sequence reads: CASRASRAGTTGAKNIQYF. The CDR3 DNA is TGTGCCAGCAGGGCAAGTCGAGCGGGGACTACGGGAGCCAAAAACATTCAGTACTTC.

This clonotype was observed many times. The genes are TRBV27 and TRBJ2-1, with D maybe TRBD1 (5 bases). Germline V gene lookup returns CDR1 MNHEY and CDR2 SMNVEV (reference sequence). V was clipped by 4 bases and J by 0 bases, with 13 bases between them. The CDR3 has 16 residues. The CDR3 sequence is CASSSRTPGSYNEQFF. In DNA form, the CDR3 reads TGTGCCAGCAGTTCCCGGACACCCGGCTCCTACAATGAGCAGTTCTTC.

The J gene is TRBJ2-1, the V gene TRBV5-1; unclear D gene. Looked up from germline, CDR1 is SGHRS and CDR2 is YFSETQ. Trimming cost V 0 bases and J 6 bases, with 13 bases left between them. CDR3 size: 15 residues. This CDR3 reads CASSLGSLKSNEQFF. CDR3 DNA: TGCGCCAGCAGCTTGGGATCCCTTAAAAGCAATGAGCAGTTCTTC.

This clonotype was detected a few times. The gene calls are TRBV14 and TRBJ1-2, with 9 nucleotides matching TRBD1. The germline CDR1 and CDR2 sequences are SGHDN and FVKESK. This CDR3 contains 14 residues. V lost 1 base to trimming and J lost 7 bases; unmatched junction nucleotides: 4. CDR3 nucleotide sequence: TGTGCCAGCAGCCAAGGGACAGGGGCCGGTGGCTACACCTTC. Translating gives CASSQGTGAGGYTF.

This clonotype occurred once. This clone may be a read error of a much larger clone one base away. A read error is likely, as this CDR3 ends without the conserved phenylalanine or tryptophan. The V gene is TRBV6-1, the J gene TRBJ2-1; possible D gene TRBD2, 6 bases. Trimming took off 0 bases at V and 0 bases at J, with 12 bases between the two ends. The CDR3 has 17 residues. CDR1 is MNHNS, CDR2 SASEGT, per germline. For the CDR3, the DNA is TGTGCCAGCAGTGAAGCCGTGCGGGGCAGCTCCTACAATGAGCAGTTCATC. Protein sequence: CASSEAVRGSSYNEQFI.

V gene TRBV11-2 combines with J gene TRBJ1-1; D call uncertain. The V end was cut by 10 bases, the J end by 2 bases, with 20 bases between. Germline CDR1 is SGHAT and CDR2 is FQNNGV. The CDR3 totals 15 residues. CDR3 bases: TGTGCCACCCGAATAGGAGAGAACTACAACACTGAAGCTTTCTTT. Residues: CATRIGENYNTEAFF.

The V gene is TRBV19, the J gene TRBJ2-1, with D perhaps matching TRBD2 (5 bases). Germline values: CDR1 LNHDA, CDR2 SQIVND (reference sequence). CDR3 length: 14 residues. Trimming removed 7 bases from V and 1 base from J, with 11 bases in between. CDR3 loop: CASNPPGSYNEQFF. For the CDR3, the DNA is TGTGCCAGTAACCCTCCGGGGTCCTACAATGAGCAGTTCTTC.

This clonotype was counted many times. The chain couples TRBV7-2 to TRBJ1-5; D may be TRBD1 (6 bases). With 1 base removed from V and 5 bases from J, the gap between germline ends came to 12 bases. The CDR3 runs 15 residues. The germline V gene encodes CDR1 SGHTA and CDR2 FQGNSA. The CDR3 here is CASSLVGQSYQPQHF. The CDR3 DNA reads TGTGCCAGCAGCTTAGTAGGACAGTCCTATCAGCCCCAGCATTTT.

Only a few counts were recorded for this clonotype. V gene TRBV7-8 combines with J gene TRBJ2-7; D perhaps matches TRBD2 (6 bases). In germline, CDR1 is SGHVS, CDR2 FQNEAQ. This CDR3 contains 13 residues. Deletions cut 3 bases from V and 6 bases from J, with 12 bases between. The CDR3 DNA reads as TGTGCCAGCAGCTTGGGGAGGCTCCTCGAGCAGTACTTC. It yields the protein CASSLGRLLEQYF.

The CDR3 loop is CASSLQGIGTDTQYF. In nucleotides, the CDR3 is TGTGCCAGCAGTCTTCAGGGGATAGGCACAGATACGCAGTATTTT. The V gene is TRBV6-5, the J gene TRBJ2-3; tentative D call: TRBD1 (6 bases). CDR1 is MNHEY and CDR2 is SVGAGI in the germline V gene. V was clipped by 5 bases and J by 1 base, with 13 bases between them. CDR3 length equals 15 residues.

The chain links TRBV5-4 to TRBJ2-2; D is unresolved. The CDR3 consists of 12 residues. Germline loops: CDR1 SGHNT, CDR2 YYREEE (reference sequence). The V and J ends lost 1 base and 6 bases respectively, with 4 bases between them. The CDR3 DNA follows: TGTGCCAGCAGCTTGCAATCCGGGGAGCTGTTTTTT. Protein sequence: CASSLQSGELFF.

There are a few counts of this clonotype. V gene TRBV7-9 combines with J gene TRBJ1-2, with a tentative D call TRBD1 (6 bases). With 3 bases removed from V and 5 bases from J, the gap between germline ends came to 19 bases. Germline assignment: CDR1 SEHNR and CDR2 FQNEAQ (reference sequence). CDR3 length equals 16 residues. The CDR3 spells CASSFPLDRNRYGYTF. For the CDR3, the DNA is TGTGCCAGCAGCTTCCCGCTCGACAGGAACCGATATGGCTACACCTTC. Drawing the rest from reference TRBV7-9 and TRBJ1-2, the complete variable domain is DTGVSQNPRHKITKRGQNVTFRCDPISEHNRLYWYRQTLGQGPEFLTYFQNEAQLEKSRLLSDRFSAERPKGSFSTLEIQRTEQGDSAMYLCASSFPLDRNRYGYTFGSGTRLTVV.

On this clonotype itself: A much larger clonotype is one base distant, so this may be a read error. The V gene is TRBV7-6, the J gene TRBJ2-1; TRBD1 is a possible D gene (6 bases). Germline V lookup: CDR1 SGHVS, CDR2 FNYEAQ. The V gene lost 3 bases and the J gene lost 0 bases, with 15 bases spanning the gap. The length of the CDR3 is 17 residues. The chain's CDR3 is CASSLYARGSSYNEQFF. The DNA of the CDR3 is TGTGCCAGCAGCTTGTACGCGAGGGGGAGCTCCTACAATGAGCAGTTCTTC.

This clonotype occurred once. The CDR3 loop is CASSYHLASNEQFF. DNA of the CDR3: TGTGCCAGCAGTTACCACCTAGCAAGCAATGAGCAGTTCTTC. The chain links TRBV6-5 to TRBJ2-1; D possibly corresponds to TRBD2 (5 bases). Trimming stripped 2 bases from V and 6 bases from J, with 11 bases between. The CDR3 is 14 amino acids. Germline V gene sequence: CDR1 MNHEY, CDR2 SVGAGI.

V is TRBV12-5 and J is TRBJ2-7, with D unresolved. Germline loops: CDR1 LGHNT, CDR2 FRNRAP. The CDR3 consists of 14 residues. Trimming pared 3 bases from V and 0 bases from J, leaving 9 bases between. The DNA for the CDR3 is TGTGCTAGTGGTTTTCCCACGTCCTCCTACGAGCAGTACTTC. Protein product: CASGFPTSSYEQYF.

The chain uses TRBV20-1 and TRBJ1-5; possible D gene TRBD1, 5 bases. V was clipped by 3 bases and J by 0 bases, with 12 bases between them. Germline V gene lookup returns CDR1 DFQATT and CDR2 SNEGSKA (reference sequence). CDR3 length: 15 amino acids. CDR3 in amino acids: CSASKGRDSNQPQHF. DNA of the CDR3: TGCAGTGCTAGTAAGGGGCGCGATAGCAATCAGCCCCAGCATTTT.

This clonotype was seen more than once but under ten times. The chain employs TRBV29-1 and TRBJ2-5; TRBD1 agrees at 9 bases. The CDR3 runs to 16 residues. V trimming: 5 bases; J trimming: 5 bases; junction bases outside the gene matches: 15. Germline V gives CDR1 SQVTM, CDR2 ANQGSEA. CDR3 nucleotide sequence: TGCAGCGTTCGGGACAGGGTCCTCTTCGGTGGTGAGACCCAGTACTTC. Translated, it gives CSVRDRVLFGGETQYF.

The V and J genes are TRBV6-1 and TRBJ2-2; D unresolved. The CDR3 length is 14 residues. V was cut by 7 bases and J by 2 bases, with 11 bases left in between. The germline V gene encodes CDR1 MNHNS and CDR2 SASEGT. CDR3 DNA: TGTGCCAGCACCCCTGGGTTCAACACCGGGGAGCTGTTTTTT. Its translation is CASTPGFNTGELFF.

The sample holds a few counts of this clonotype. This chain links TRBV7-9 with TRBJ2-7; D perhaps matches TRBD2 (5 bases). Germline V gives CDR1 SEHNR, CDR2 FQNEAQ (reference sequence). Trimming stripped 3 bases from V and 7 bases from J, with 10 bases between. CDR3 length equals 12 residues. Here the CDR3 reads CASSFPRGEQYF. The CDR3 DNA reads TGTGCCAGCAGCTTCCCTAGAGGGGAGCAGTACTTC.

This clonotype appeared a few times. This sequence joins TRBV20-1 and TRBJ2-1; 7 nucleotides line up with TRBD2. Germline CDR1 DFQATT, CDR2 SNEGSKA (reference sequence). This CDR3 comprises 13 residues. V lost 3 bases to trimming and J lost 7 bases; unmatched junction nucleotides: 6. CDR3 in amino acids: CSARASGGNEQFF. CDR3 nucleotides: TGCAGTGCTAGGGCTTCGGGAGGAAATGAGCAGTTCTTC.

In this sample, this clonotype turned up a few times. The gene calls are TRBV27 and TRBJ2-1; D not certain. V lost 7 bases, J lost 5 bases, and 18 bases lay in between. This CDR3 comprises 15 residues. From germline, CDR1 is MNHEY and CDR2 SMNVEV (reference sequence). This CDR3 reads CASILSLRFDNEQFF. Here the CDR3 DNA reads TGTGCCAGCATACTAAGCCTCCGATTTGACAATGAGCAGTTCTTC.

In its sample, this clonotype was seen a few times. The chain employs TRBV12-5 and TRBJ2-7; tentatively, D is TRBD1 (6 bases). The CDR3 runs 17 residues. Trimming pared 6 bases from V and 1 base from J, leaving 22 bases between. Germline-derived CDR1 and CDR2 are LGHNT and FRNRAP. The CDR3, as DNA: TGTGCTAGTGGGCTTACCCCGACAGGTCGCCTTTCCTACGAGCAGTACGTC. It yields the protein CASGLTPTGRLSYEQYV.

A few counts support this clonotype. V is TRBV4-1 and J is TRBJ1-4; D not certain. The V and J ends lost 2 bases and 8 bases respectively, with 18 bases between them. Per germline, CDR1 MGHRA and CDR2 YSYEKL. This CDR3 comprises 16 residues. The CDR3 reads CASSQTSVRGWEKLFF. Written as DNA, the CDR3 is TGCGCCAGCAGCCAAACCTCAGTGCGAGGATGGGAAAAACTGTTTTTT.

The chain combines TRBV4-3 with TRBJ2-3, with unresolved D. The V end was cut by 0 bases, the J end by 1 base, with 14 bases between. The CDR3 length is 17 residues. Germline loops: CDR1 LGHNA, CDR2 YSLEER. The DNA for the CDR3 is TGCGCCAGCAGCCAAGATCAATTAAGCCTTGGCACAGATACGCAGTATTTT. Translating gives CASSQDQLSLGTDTQYF.

The sample holds many counts of this clonotype. This sequence joins TRBV7-2 and TRBJ2-1; the match to TRBD2 covers 12 bases. Germline CDR1 is SGHTA and CDR2 is FQGNSA. CDR3 length: 15 residues. After removal of 5 bases from V and 5 bases from J, the junction contained 4 bases not matched to a gene. CDR3 sequence reads: CASSPRTSGDNEQFF. CDR3 coding DNA: TGTGCCAGCAGCCCTAGGACTAGCGGGGACAATGAGCAGTTCTTC.